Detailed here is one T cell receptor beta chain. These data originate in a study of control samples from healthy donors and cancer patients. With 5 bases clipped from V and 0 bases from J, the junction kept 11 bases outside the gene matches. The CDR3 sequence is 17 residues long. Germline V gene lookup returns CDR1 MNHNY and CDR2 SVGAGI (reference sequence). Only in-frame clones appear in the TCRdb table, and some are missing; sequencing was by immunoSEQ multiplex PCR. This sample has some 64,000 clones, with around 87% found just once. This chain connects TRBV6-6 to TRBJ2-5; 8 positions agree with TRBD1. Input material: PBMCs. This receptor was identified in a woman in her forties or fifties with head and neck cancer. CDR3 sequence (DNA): TGTGCCAGCAGTCGAACGGGGGCAGGGGGCCACCAAGAGACCCAGTACTTC. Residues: CASSRTGAGGHQETQYF.